This paragraph reports one T cell receptor (beta chain). The antigen remains undetermined. This sample is part of a study of shared clonotypes between healthy human individuals. PCR replicates performed on unsorted PBMC used around 0.3 ug DNA, approximately 30,000 T cell genomes. Authors' methods: Owing to the provision of junction-only sequences devoid of quality scores by immunoSEQ, filtering differed. Data came from immunoSEQ multiplex PCR; TCRdb stores just in-frame clones and leaves some out. That table furnishes V, J and clone size, whereas the DNA furnished D and trimming. The table records around 450,000 clones, roughly 80% of them present only once. Points from the study as a whole: Apart from blood, nothing was sampled; tissue repertoires likely differ.

The CDR3 covers 16 residues. Germline-derived CDR1 and CDR2 are SGHKS and YYEKEE (reference sequence). V shed 7 bases, J shed 0 bases, and the junction held 6 bases outside the gene matches. This chain links TRBV5-5 with TRBJ2-6, with 8 bases identical to TRBD1. The TCR was taken from a woman between 35 and 50 years old in good health. Some clones in this sample may be carry-over from other donors' samples. The sample comprised PBMCs. The CDR3 nucleotides read TGTGCCAGCTCCAATACAGGGGGCTCTGGGGCCAACGTCCTGACTTTC. This codes for CASSNTGGSGANVLTF. The full variable domain, rest sourced from reference TRBV5-5 and TRBJ2-6, is DAGVTQSPTHLIKTRGQQVTLRCSPISGHKSVSWYQQVLGQGPQFIFQYYEKEERGRGNFPDRFSARQFPNYSSELNVNALLLGDSALYLCASSNTGGSGANVLTFGAGSRLTVL.